The 30 T cell receptor beta chains below all came from one sample that was sequenced in a study of blood T cell repertoires in COVID-19 (dated by TCRdb to about 2020). Library prep was done by the immunoSEQ multiplex PCR assay. The clones in this table, taken by TCRdb from immuneACCESS, are in-frame only. Not every clone is retained; where verified, under half of the shortfall comes from an unresolved V gene, and the cause of the rest is unknown. The sample data list 150,000 to 200,000 clones, and 85% to 90% of these were observed just once. Approximately 4% of the sample goes to the ten largest clones. The sequenced sample was peripheral blood. The receptors stem from a human donor in a cohort sampled during active COVID-19.

The chain recombines TRBV19 with TRBJ1-1; 8 bases fit TRBD1. There are 14 residues in the CDR3. Germline V gene data show CDR1 as LNHDA and CDR2 as SQIVND (reference sequence). With 4 bases clipped from V and 7 bases from J, the junction kept 8 bases outside the gene matches. In nucleotides, the CDR3 is TGTGCCAGTAGTACCAGGGGGCGCGGGAGTGAAGCTTTCTTT. Translation: CASSTRGRGSEAFF.

The CDR3 here is CASSLMDRLDGYTF. In nucleotides, the CDR3 is TGTGCCAGCAGTTTGATGGACAGGTTGGATGGCTACACCTTC. The V and J genes are TRBV6-2 or TRBV6-3 and TRBJ1-2; 7 positions match TRBD1. In germline, CDR1 is MNHEY, CDR2 SVGEGT. V lost 4 bases, J lost 6 bases, and 8 bases stayed unmatched. The length of the CDR3 is 14 residues.

V is TRBV3-1 (or the pseudogene TRBV3-2) and J is TRBJ2-7; D possibly corresponds to TRBD2 (5 bases). This CDR3 comprises 15 residues. V lost 2 bases and J 5 bases, leaving 16 bases between the germline ends. Germline V gene sequence: CDR1 LGHDT, CDR2 YNNKEL (reference sequence). The CDR3 sequence is CASSQTLVMIDEQYF. The CDR3 DNA reads as TGTGCCAGCAGCCAAACACTAGTAATGATAGACGAGCAGTACTTC.

This chain's CDR3 is CATSRDGGFEKLFF. The CDR3 DNA reads as TGTGCCACCAGCAGAGATGGGGGGTTTGAAAAACTGTTTTTT. This rearrangement joins TRBV15 to TRBJ1-4; tentative D call: TRBD1 (5 bases). Germline values: CDR1 LNHNV, CDR2 YYDKDF (reference sequence). V was trimmed by 0 bases and J by 7 bases, leaving 9 bases between them. CDR3 size: 14 residues.

The chain links TRBV19 to TRBJ1-1; D uncertain. Germline V gene sequence: CDR1 LNHDA, CDR2 SQIVND (reference sequence). Trimming removed 9 bases at V and 2 bases at J, with 13 bases between. The CDR3 is made up of 13 amino acids. CDR3 nucleotide sequence: TGTGCCAGCAGTGCTCAGGCTAACACTGAAGCTTTCTTT. Translating gives CASSAQANTEAFF.

The chain links TRBV30 to TRBJ1-5; D is uncertain. Germline loops: CDR1 GTSNPN, CDR2 SVGIG (reference sequence). The CDR3 covers 13 residues. Trimming removed 0 bases at V and 7 bases at J, with 10 bases between. The CDR3 is CAWSVSWEQPQHF. The CDR3 DNA follows: TGTGCCTGGAGTGTAAGCTGGGAGCAGCCCCAGCATTTT. Full variable domain (missing parts from reference TRBV30 and TRBJ1-5): SQTIHQWPATLVQPVGSPLSLECTVEGTSNPNLYWYRQAAGRGLQLLFYSVGIGQISSEVPQNLSASRPQDRQFILSSKKLLLSDSGFYLCAWSVSWEQPQHFGDGTRLSIL.

Only a few counts were recorded for this clone. V and J are TRBV2 and TRBJ2-7, with D perhaps matching TRBD1 (5 bases). The CDR3 consists of 17 residues. With 8 bases removed from V and 0 bases from J, the gap between germline ends came to 23 bases. CDR1 and CDR2 (germline): SNHLY, FYNNEI. CDR3 amino acids: CASQAPLSDKGSYEQYF. The CDR3 region has the DNA TGTGCCAGCCAGGCTCCCCTTTCGGACAAGGGCTCCTACGAGCAGTACTTC.

The count of this clone is one. The chain joins TRBV5-1 to TRBJ1-5, with 8 bases that match TRBD1. Per germline, CDR1 SGHRS and CDR2 YFSETQ. This CDR3 is 13 amino acids long. V lost 2 bases, J lost 5 bases, and 0 bases stayed unmatched. CDR3 nucleotides: TGCGCCAGCAGCTTACAGGGGGATCAGCCCCAGCATTTT. Its translation is CASSLQGDQPQHF.

This rearrangement joins TRBV5-5 to TRBJ2-5, with D possibly TRBD2 on 5 matching bases. V lost 0 bases and J lost 5, with 14 bases in between. CDR3 length equals 15 residues. Germline lookup yields CDR1 SGHKS and CDR2 YYEKEE (reference sequence). The CDR3 here is CASSLEGTGGETQYF. The CDR3, as DNA: TGTGCCAGCAGCTTGGAGGGCACCGGAGGCGAGACCCAGTACTTC.

The CDR3 loop is CAWRAGSGYTF. In DNA, the CDR3 is TGTGCCTGGAGAGCAGGGTCTGGCTACACCTTC. This chain uses TRBV30 with TRBJ1-2, with D perhaps matching TRBD1 (5 bases). Per germline, CDR1 GTSNPN and CDR2 SVGIG (reference sequence). The CDR3 is 11 residues long. Trimming stripped 3 bases from V and 7 bases from J, with 9 bases between.

The chain is built from TRBV4-1 and TRBJ1-2; 11 nucleotides match TRBD1. With V trimmed by 1 base and J by 4 bases, 5 bases remained unmatched. The CDR3 contains 16 residues. Germline CDR1 and CDR2: MGHRA and YSYEKL. The CDR3 sequence is CASSQGRDRGFYGYTF. As DNA, the CDR3 is TGCGCCAGCAGCCAAGGCCGGGACAGGGGGTTCTATGGCTACACCTTC.

The genes are TRBV9 and TRBJ2-3; D is unresolved. The CDR3 length is 14 residues. Germline V gene sequence: CDR1 SGDLS, CDR2 YYNGEE. With 3 bases removed from V and 0 bases from J, the gap between germline ends came to 8 bases. In DNA form, the CDR3 reads TGTGCCAGCAGCGGGAGTCCTAGCACAGATACGCAGTATTTT. Its protein product is CASSGSPSTDTQYF.

The chain uses TRBV6-2 or TRBV6-3 and TRBJ2-5; D gene ambiguous. Trimming cost V 4 bases and J 5 bases, with 5 bases left between them. The CDR3 covers 11 residues. Germline V gene sequence: CDR1 MNHEY, CDR2 SVGEGT. CDR3 protein: CASSLRETQYF. The CDR3 DNA reads as TGTGCCAGCAGTTTGAGGGAGACCCAGTACTTC.

The V call is TRBV19, the J call TRBJ2-1; no reliable D call. Trimming cost V 3 bases and J 4 bases, with 10 bases left between them. Germline-derived CDR1 and CDR2 are LNHDA and SQIVND (reference sequence). The CDR3 consists of 14 residues. The CDR3 sequence is CASSIGGVYNEQFF. Here the CDR3 DNA reads TGTGCCAGTAGTATCGGCGGAGTTTACAATGAGCAGTTCTTC.

The rearrangement joins TRBV7-9 to TRBJ1-5; D may be TRBD1 (6 bases). V lost 5 bases and J lost 3, with 11 bases in between. The germline CDR1 and CDR2 sequences are SEHNR and FQNEAQ (reference sequence). The length of the CDR3 is 14 residues. CDR3 in amino acids: CASSTDRFNQPQHF. The DNA for the CDR3 is TGTGCCAGCAGCACAGACAGGTTCAATCAGCCCCAGCATTTT.

V is TRBV11-2 and J is TRBJ2-1; 12 positions match TRBD2. Germline values: CDR1 SGHAT, CDR2 FQNNGV. This CDR3 spans 16 amino acids. Trimming cost V 4 bases and J 3 bases; bases outside gene matches: 4. The CDR3 sequence is CASSSLAGGHYNEQFF. The CDR3 bases are TGTGCCAGCAGCTCTCTAGCGGGGGGGCACTACAATGAGCAGTTCTTC.

The V gene is TRBV7-2, the J gene TRBJ1-6; D unresolved. With 6 bases removed from V and 10 bases from J, the gap between germline ends came to 22 bases. The CDR3 has 16 residues. Germline-derived CDR1 and CDR2 are SGHTA and FQGNSA. The CDR3 DNA follows: TGTGCCAGCAGGGAACCCACGGGGTCCTTAGGGTCACCCCTCCACTTT. Protein: CASREPTGSLGSPLHF.

The chain recombines TRBV28 with TRBJ2-1, with 15 bases that match TRBD2. This CDR3 contains 18 residues. V shed 6 bases and J 0 bases; nucleotides not matched to a gene: 6. Per the germline V gene, CDR1 is MDHEN and CDR2 is SYDVKM. The CDR3 region has the DNA TGTGCCAGCAGAAAAGGACTAGCGGGAGGGAGCTCCTACAATGAGCAGTTCTTC. This gives the protein CASRKGLAGGSSYNEQFF.

The chain has TRBV19 and TRBJ2-7; 10 nucleotides match TRBD1. V lost 5 bases to trimming and J lost 4 bases; unmatched junction nucleotides: 5. CDR1 and CDR2 (germline): LNHDA, SQIVND (reference sequence). The CDR3 has 14 residues. DNA of the CDR3: TGTGCCAGTAGTGTTCCGGGACAGGGGTACGAGCAGTACTTC. Protein: CASSVPGQGYEQYF.

The genes are TRBV25-1 and TRBJ2-2, with TRBD2 matching 8 bases. The CDR3 is 15 residues long. Per the germline V gene, CDR1 is MGHDK and CDR2 is SYGVNS. Trimming removed 3 bases from V and 5 bases from J; junction bases left unmatched: 5. The DNA for the CDR3 is TGTGCCAGCAGTGATAGCGGGACCGGAACCGGGGAGCTGTTTTTT. It is translated as CASSDSGTGTGELFF.

V gene TRBV5-1 combines with J gene TRBJ2-2; D is uncertain. Trimming took off 4 bases at V and 2 bases at J, with 18 bases between the two ends. The germline gives CDR1 SGHRS, CDR2 YFSETQ. The CDR3 is 17 amino acids. The CDR3 nucleotides read TGCGCCAGCAGCACCTCGGTGTGGTCAAGAAACACCGGGGAGCTGTTTTTT. Amino acids: CASSTSVWSRNTGELFF.

Only a few counts were recorded for this clone. V and J are TRBV19 and TRBJ2-7, with TRBD1 matching over 9 bases. Trimming took 5 bases from V and 5 from J; bases not matched to a gene: 10. This CDR3 comprises 15 residues. Germline values: CDR1 LNHDA, CDR2 SQIVND (reference sequence). This CDR3 reads CASSRTGTGKHEQYF. In DNA form, the CDR3 reads TGTGCCAGTAGTCGGACCGGGACAGGGAAACACGAGCAGTACTTC.

V is TRBV12-5 and J is TRBJ1-6; 7 bases are a match to TRBD1. The CDR3 sequence is 16 residues long. The germline V gene has CDR1 LGHNT and CDR2 FRNRAP. The J segment lost 3 bases and the V segment lost 2 bases, leaving 4 bases of the junction unmatched. The CDR3 region is CASGLTRQGYNSPLHF. In nucleotides, the CDR3 is TGTGCTAGTGGTTTGACCCGACAGGGCTATAATTCACCCCTCCACTTT.

This chain connects TRBV2 to TRBJ1-2; possibly TRBD1 for D (6 bases). The CDR3 has 12 residues. Trimming pared 10 bases from V and 5 bases from J, leaving 14 bases between. The germline gives CDR1 SNHLY, CDR2 FYNNEI. The CDR3 sequence is CATRQELYGYTF. CDR3 nucleotide sequence: TGTGCCACCCGACAGGAACTATATGGCTACACCTTC.

The table lists this clone with a count of one. This chain connects TRBV18 to TRBJ1-1, with 9 bases matching TRBD1. CDR1 is KGHSH, CDR2 LQKENI, per germline. Losses at the gene ends were 3 bases for V and 2 bases for J; bases not matched to a gene: 7. This CDR3 region has 16 residues. The CDR3: CASSPTPQGANTEAFF. Here the CDR3 DNA reads TGTGCCAGCTCACCTACGCCACAGGGGGCTAACACTGAAGCTTTCTTT.

This clone was counted once. As DNA, the CDR3 is TGTGCATTACTAGCCAAAAACATTCAGTACTTC. The encoded protein is CALLAKNIQYF. The chain is built from TRBV30 and TRBJ2-4, with D unclear. The CDR3 extends over 11 amino acids. CDR1 and CDR2 (germline): GTSNPN, SVGIG (reference sequence).

V gene TRBV6-5 combines with J gene TRBJ1-1, with 10 nucleotides matching TRBD1. This CDR3 comprises 13 residues. CDR1 MNHEY and CDR2 SVGAGI come from the germline V gene. J lost 10 bases, V lost 6 bases, and 8 bases had no gene match. The CDR3 bases are TGTGCCAGCAGCCGAAGCTGGACAGGGGGAGCTTTCTTT. Residues: CASSRSWTGGAFF.

Worth noting for this clone: This specimen includes other DNA sequences encoding the same CDR3. The chain couples TRBV29-1 to TRBJ1-1; 7 bases are shared with TRBD1. This CDR3 has 12 amino acids. Germline assignment: CDR1 SQVTM and CDR2 ANQGSEA. After removal of 6 bases from V and 3 bases from J, the junction contained 4 bases not matched to a gene. CDR3 DNA sequence: TGCAGCGTAATACAGGGGCACACTGAAGCTTTCTTT. Translated, it gives CSVIQGHTEAFF.

In its sample, this clone was seen once. The chain links TRBV5-5 to TRBJ1-6, with D unclear. The length of the CDR3 is 18 residues. Germline V CDR1 and CDR2: SGHKS, YYEKEE (reference sequence). V was clipped by 4 bases and J by 5 bases, with 22 bases between them. The CDR3 loop is CASSQTGIGSGHNSPLHF. In DNA, the CDR3 is TGTGCCAGCAGCCAGACGGGGATCGGGTCCGGGCATAATTCACCCCTCCACTTT.

The chain uses TRBV5-6 and TRBJ2-7; 7 bases map to TRBD1. Unmatched junction bases numbered 6, after V lost 3 bases and J lost 0 bases. In germline, CDR1 is SGHDT, CDR2 YYEEEE. CDR3 length: 15 amino acids. The CDR3 region is CASSSDRTNSYEQYF. In DNA, the CDR3 is TGTGCCAGCAGCTCGGACAGGACGAACTCCTACGAGCAGTACTTC.